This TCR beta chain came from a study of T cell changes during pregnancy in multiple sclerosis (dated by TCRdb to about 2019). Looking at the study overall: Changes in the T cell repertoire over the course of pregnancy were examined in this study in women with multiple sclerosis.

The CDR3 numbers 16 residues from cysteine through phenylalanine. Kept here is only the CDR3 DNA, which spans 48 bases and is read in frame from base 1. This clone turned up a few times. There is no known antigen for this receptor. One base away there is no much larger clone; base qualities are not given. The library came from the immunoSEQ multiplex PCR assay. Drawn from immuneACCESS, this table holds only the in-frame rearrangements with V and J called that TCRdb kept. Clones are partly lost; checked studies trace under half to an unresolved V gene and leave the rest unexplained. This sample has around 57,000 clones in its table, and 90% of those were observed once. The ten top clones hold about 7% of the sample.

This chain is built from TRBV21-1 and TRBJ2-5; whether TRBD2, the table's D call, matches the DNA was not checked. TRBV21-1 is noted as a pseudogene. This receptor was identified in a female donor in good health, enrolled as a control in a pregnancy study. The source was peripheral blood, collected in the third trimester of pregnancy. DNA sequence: TGTGCCAGCAGCACGACTAGCGGGAGGAACCAAGAGACCCAGTACTTC. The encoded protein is CASSTTSGRNQETQYF.